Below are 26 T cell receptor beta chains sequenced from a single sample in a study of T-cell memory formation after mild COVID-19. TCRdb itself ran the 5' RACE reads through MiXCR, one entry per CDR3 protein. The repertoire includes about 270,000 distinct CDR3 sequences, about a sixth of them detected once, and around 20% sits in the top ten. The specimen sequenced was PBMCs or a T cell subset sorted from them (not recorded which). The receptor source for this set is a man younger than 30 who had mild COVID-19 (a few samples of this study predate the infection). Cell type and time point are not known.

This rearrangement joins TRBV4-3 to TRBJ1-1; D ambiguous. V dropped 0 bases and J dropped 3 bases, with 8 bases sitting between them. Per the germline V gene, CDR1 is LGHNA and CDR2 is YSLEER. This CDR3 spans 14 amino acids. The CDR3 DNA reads TGCGCCAGCAGCCAAGATCCCCGGTACACTGAAGCTTTCTTT. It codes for CASSQDPRYTEAFF.

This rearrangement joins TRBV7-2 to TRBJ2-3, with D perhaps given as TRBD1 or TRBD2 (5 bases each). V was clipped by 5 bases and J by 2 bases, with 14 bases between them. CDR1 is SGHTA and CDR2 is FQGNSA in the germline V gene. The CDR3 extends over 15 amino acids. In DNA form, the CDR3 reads TGTGCCAGCAGCCTCTGGGACGGACTCACAGATACGCAGTATTTT. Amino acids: CASSLWDGLTDTQYF.

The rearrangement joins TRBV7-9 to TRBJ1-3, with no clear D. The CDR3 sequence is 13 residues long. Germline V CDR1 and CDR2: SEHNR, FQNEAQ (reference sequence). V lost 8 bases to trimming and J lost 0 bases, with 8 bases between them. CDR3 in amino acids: CASLKSSGNTIYF. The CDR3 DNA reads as TGTGCCAGCTTGAAGAGCTCTGGAAACACCATATATTTT.

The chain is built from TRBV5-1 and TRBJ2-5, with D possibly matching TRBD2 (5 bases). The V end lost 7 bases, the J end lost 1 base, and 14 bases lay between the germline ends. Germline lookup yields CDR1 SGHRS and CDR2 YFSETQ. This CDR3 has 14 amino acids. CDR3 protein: CASASEGSQETQYF. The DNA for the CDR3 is TGCGCCAGCGCGTCAGAGGGCAGCCAAGAGACCCAGTACTTC.

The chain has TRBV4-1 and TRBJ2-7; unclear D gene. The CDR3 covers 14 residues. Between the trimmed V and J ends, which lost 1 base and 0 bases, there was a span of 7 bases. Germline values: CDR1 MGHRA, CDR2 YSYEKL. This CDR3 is CASSQVQDSYEQYF. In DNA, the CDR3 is TGCGCCAGCAGCCAAGTTCAGGACTCCTACGAGCAGTACTTC.

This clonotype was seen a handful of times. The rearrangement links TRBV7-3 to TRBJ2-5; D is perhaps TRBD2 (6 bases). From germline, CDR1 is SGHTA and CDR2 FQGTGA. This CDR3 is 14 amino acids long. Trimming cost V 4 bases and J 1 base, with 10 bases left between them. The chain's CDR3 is CASSWRGGQETQYF. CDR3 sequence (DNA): TGTGCCAGCAGCTGGCGGGGAGGCCAAGAGACCCAGTACTTC.

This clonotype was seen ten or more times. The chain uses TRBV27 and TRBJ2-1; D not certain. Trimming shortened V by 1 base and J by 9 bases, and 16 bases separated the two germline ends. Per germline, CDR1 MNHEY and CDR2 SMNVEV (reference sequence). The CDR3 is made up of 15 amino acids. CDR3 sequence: CASSLLAPKWGEQFF. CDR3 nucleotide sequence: TGTGCCAGCAGTTTATTGGCGCCCAAATGGGGTGAGCAGTTCTTC.

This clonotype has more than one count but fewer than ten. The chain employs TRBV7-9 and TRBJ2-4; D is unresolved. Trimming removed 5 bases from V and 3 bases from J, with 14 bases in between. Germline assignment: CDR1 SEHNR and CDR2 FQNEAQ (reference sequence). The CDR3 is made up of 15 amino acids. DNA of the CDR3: TGTGCCAGCAGCCGGCCGGTGGTGGACAAAAACATTCAGTACTTC. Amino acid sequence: CASSRPVVDKNIQYF.

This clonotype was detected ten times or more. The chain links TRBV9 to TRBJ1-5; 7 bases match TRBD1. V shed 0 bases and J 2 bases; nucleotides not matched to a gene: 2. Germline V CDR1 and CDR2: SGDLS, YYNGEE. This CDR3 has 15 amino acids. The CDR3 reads CASSVGQGGNQPQHF. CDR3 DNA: TGTGCCAGCAGCGTAGGGCAGGGGGGCAATCAGCCCCAGCATTTT.

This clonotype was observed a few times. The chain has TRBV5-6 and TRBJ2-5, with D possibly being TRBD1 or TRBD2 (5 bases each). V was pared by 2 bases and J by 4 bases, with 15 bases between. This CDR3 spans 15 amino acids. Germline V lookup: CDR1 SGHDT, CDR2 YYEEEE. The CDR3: CASSFWGILGETQYF. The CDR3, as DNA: TGTGCCAGCAGCTTTTGGGGGATTCTTGGAGAGACCCAGTACTTC.

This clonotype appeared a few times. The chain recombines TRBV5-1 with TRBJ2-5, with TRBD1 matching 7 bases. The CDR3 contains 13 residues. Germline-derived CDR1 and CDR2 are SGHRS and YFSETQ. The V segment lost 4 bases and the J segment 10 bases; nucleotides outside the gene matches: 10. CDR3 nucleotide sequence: TGCGCCAGCAGCGACAGGGATCTAGGGATCCAGTACTTC. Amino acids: CASSDRDLGIQYF.

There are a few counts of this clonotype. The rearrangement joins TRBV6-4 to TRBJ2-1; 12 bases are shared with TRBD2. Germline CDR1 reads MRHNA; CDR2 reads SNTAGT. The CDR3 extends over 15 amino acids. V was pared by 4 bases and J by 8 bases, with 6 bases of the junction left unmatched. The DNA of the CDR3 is TGTGCCAGCAGTGTGGCTAGCGGGGGGGCCCATGAGCAGTTCTTC. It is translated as CASSVASGGAHEQFF.

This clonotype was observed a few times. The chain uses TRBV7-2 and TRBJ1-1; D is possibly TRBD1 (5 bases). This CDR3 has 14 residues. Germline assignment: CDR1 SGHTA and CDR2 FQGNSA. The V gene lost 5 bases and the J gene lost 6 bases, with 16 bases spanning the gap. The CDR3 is CASSALMEGPEAFF. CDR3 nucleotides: TGTGCCAGCAGCGCCCTCATGGAGGGACCTGAAGCTTTCTTT.

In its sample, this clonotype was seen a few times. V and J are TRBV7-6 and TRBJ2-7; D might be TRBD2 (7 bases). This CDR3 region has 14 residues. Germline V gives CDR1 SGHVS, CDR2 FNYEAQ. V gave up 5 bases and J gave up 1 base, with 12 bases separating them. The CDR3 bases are TGTGCCAGCAGCGAAGGGGGGGAATCCTACGAGCAGTACTTC. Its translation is CASSEGGESYEQYF.

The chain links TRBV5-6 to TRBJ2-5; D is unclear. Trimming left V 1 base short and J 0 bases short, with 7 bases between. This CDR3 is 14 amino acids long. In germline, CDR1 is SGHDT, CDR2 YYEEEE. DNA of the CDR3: TGTGCCAGCAGCTTGTTCAGCCACCAAGAGACCCAGTACTTC. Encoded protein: CASSLFSHQETQYF.

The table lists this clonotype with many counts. CDR3 DNA sequence: TGTGCCAGCAGCTTGGAAGGGGTGACGGACTCCTACGAGCAGTACTTC. This translates into CASSLEGVTDSYEQYF. J is TRBJ2-7 and V is TRBV5-5, with a possible D match to TRBD1 (5 bases). The ends were cut back, 0 bases at V and 0 bases at J, with 13 bases in the middle. The CDR3 has 16 residues. Germline V CDR1 and CDR2: SGHKS, YYEKEE (reference sequence). Using reference TRBV5-5 and TRBJ2-7 for the parts outside the CDR3, the full variable domain is DAGVTQSPTHLIKTRGQQVTLRCSPISGHKSVSWYQQVLGQGPQFIFQYYEKEERGRGNFPDRFSARQFPNYSSELNVNALLLGDSALYLCASSLEGVTDSYEQYFGPGTRLTVT.

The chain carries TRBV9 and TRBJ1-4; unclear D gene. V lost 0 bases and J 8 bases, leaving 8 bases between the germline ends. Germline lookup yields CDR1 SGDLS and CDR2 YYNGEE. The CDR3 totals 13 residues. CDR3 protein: CASSVVPGEKLFF. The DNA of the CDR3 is TGTGCCAGCAGCGTAGTGCCAGGCGAAAAACTGTTTTTT.

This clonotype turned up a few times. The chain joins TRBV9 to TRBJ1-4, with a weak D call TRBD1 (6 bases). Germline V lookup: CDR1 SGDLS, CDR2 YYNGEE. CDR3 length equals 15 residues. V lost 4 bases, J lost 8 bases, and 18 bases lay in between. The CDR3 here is CASSFRGAQSEKLFF. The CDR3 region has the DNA TGTGCCAGCAGCTTCCGGGGGGCTCAGTCCGAAAAACTGTTTTTT.

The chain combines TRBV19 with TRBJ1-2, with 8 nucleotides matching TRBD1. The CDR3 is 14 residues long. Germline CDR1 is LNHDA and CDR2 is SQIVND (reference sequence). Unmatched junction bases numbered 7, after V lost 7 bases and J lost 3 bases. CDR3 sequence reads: CASNRGGQDYGYTF. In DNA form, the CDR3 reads TGTGCCAGTAACAGGGGGGGCCAAGACTATGGCTACACCTTC.

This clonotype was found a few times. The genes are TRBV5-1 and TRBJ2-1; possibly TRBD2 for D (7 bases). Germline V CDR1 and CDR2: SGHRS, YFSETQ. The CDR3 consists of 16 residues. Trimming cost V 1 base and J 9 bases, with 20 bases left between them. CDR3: CASSLFSGLPGAEQFF. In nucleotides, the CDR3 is TGCGCCAGCAGCTTGTTTAGCGGGCTCCCGGGGGCTGAGCAGTTCTTC.

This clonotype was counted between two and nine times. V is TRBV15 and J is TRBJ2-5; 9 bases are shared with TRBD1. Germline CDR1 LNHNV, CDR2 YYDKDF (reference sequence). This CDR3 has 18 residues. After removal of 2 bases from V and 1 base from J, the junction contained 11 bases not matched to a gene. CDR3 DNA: TGTGCCACCAGCAGATTCACAGGGGGCGCTGGGGTCCAAGAGACCCAGTACTTC. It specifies CATSRFTGGAGVQETQYF. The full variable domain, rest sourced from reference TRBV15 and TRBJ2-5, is DAMVIQNPRYQVTQFGKPVTLSCSQTLNHNVMYWYQQKSSQAPKLLFHYYDKDFNNEADTPDNFQSRRPNTSFCFLDIRSPGLGDTAMYLCATSRFTGGAGVQETQYFGPGTRLLVL.

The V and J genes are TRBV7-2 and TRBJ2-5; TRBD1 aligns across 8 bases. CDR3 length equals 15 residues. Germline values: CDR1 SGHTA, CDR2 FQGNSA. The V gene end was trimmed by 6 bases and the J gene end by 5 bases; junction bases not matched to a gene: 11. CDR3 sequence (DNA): TGTGCCAGCAGACCGTCAGGGGGCAGGAGGGAGACCCAGTACTTC. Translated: CASRPSGGRRETQYF.

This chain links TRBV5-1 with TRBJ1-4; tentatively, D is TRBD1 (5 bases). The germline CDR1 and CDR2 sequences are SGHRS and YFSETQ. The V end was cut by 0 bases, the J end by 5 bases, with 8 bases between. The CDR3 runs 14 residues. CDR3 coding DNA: TGCGCCAGCAGCTTGGCGGCAGGGAATGAAAAACTGTTTTTT. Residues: CASSLAAGNEKLFF.

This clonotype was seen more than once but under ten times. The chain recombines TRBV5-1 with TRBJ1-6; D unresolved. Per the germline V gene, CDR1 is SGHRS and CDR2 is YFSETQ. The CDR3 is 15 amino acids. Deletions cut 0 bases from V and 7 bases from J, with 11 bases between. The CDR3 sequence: CASSLGSLPNSPLHF. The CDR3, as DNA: TGCGCCAGCAGCTTGGGGTCGCTTCCAAATTCACCCCTCCACTTT.

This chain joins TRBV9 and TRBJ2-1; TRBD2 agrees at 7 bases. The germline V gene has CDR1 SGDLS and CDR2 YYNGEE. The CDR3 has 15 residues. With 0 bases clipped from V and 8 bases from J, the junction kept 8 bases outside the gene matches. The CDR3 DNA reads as TGTGCCAGCAGCGTAGGGATGGGGGGGACTGATGAGCAGTTCTTC. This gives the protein CASSVGMGGTDEQFF.

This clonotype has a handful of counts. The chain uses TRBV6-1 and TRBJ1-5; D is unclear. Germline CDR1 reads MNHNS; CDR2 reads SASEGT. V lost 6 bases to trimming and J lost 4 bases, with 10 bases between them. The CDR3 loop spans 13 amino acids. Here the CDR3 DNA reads TGTGCCAGCAGCCTCCTTCAGAATCAGCCCCAGCATTTT. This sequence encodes CASSLLQNQPQHF.